One and the same sample provided the 20 T cell receptor beta chains below, sequenced in a study of T cells and copy number aberrations in small-cell lung cancer. Profiled with immunoSEQ multiplex PCR; TCRdb holds only in-frame clones, not every one. Of about 8,200 clones detected, 65% to 90% appear once; the ten largest clones hold about 4.3%. Material: normal tissue next to the tumor. These receptors came from a woman aged 45 to 65 with small cell lung cancer.

The chain joins TRBV30 to TRBJ1-5; no reliable D call. This CDR3 has 12 residues. V lost 0 bases and J 6 bases, leaving 6 bases between the germline ends. The germline CDR1 and CDR2 sequences are GTSNPN and SVGIG (reference sequence). This CDR3 reads CAWSVSGQPQHF. The CDR3 nucleotides are TGTGCCTGGAGTGTATCAGGTCAGCCCCAGCATTTT.

This clone is labeled as large. V and J are TRBV19 and TRBJ2-3, with unresolved D. This CDR3 spans 15 amino acids. Germline-derived CDR1 and CDR2 are LNHDA and SQIVND (reference sequence). V dropped 3 bases and J dropped 1 base, with 11 bases sitting between them. The CDR3 bases are TGTGCCAGTAGTATTCAGGTTGGGGGCACAGATACGCAGTATTTT. It is translated as CASSIQVGGTDTQYF.

J is TRBJ2-5 and V is TRBV11-2; TRBD2 aligns across 15 bases. Germline V gene sequence: CDR1 SGHAT, CDR2 FQNNGV. V trimming: 1 base; J trimming: 7 bases; junction bases outside the gene matches: 10. The CDR3 runs to 18 residues. The CDR3 region has the DNA TGTGCCAGCAGCTTAGTAGGACTAGCGGGAGGGTCGATTATGACCCAGTACTTC. It codes for CASSLVGLAGGSIMTQYF.

The rearrangement joins TRBV6-5 to TRBJ2-2, with 7 bases identical to TRBD1. CDR1 is MNHEY, CDR2 SVGAGI, per germline. The CDR3 length is 13 residues. The CDR3 coding sequence is TGTGCAGTAGGGACAGATAACACCGGGGAGCTGTTTTTT. Protein: CAVGTDNTGELFF.

The chain links TRBV28 to TRBJ1-3, with 7 bases that match TRBD1. Germline CDR1 MDHEN, CDR2 SYDVKM. This CDR3 is 14 amino acids long. The J segment lost 2 bases and the V segment lost 7 bases, leaving 5 bases of the junction unmatched. The CDR3 spells CASIQGVTGNTIYF. CDR3 sequence (DNA): TGTGCCAGCATCCAGGGGGTCACTGGAAACACCATATATTTT.

The V gene is TRBV15, the J gene TRBJ2-1, with a possible D match to TRBD2 (5 bases). Germline V lookup: CDR1 LNHNV, CDR2 YYDKDF (reference sequence). The length of the CDR3 is 15 residues. V shed 1 base and J shed 0 bases, with 7 bases lying between them. In nucleotides, the CDR3 is TGTGCCACCAGCAGAGTTACTAGCTCCTACAATGAGCAGTTCTTC. It codes for CATSRVTSSYNEQFF.

The V and J genes are TRBV7-9 and TRBJ2-7; 9 bases align to TRBD1. Germline V CDR1 and CDR2: SEHNR, FQNEAQ (reference sequence). CDR3 length: 15 amino acids. With 5 bases clipped from V and 7 bases from J, the junction kept 12 bases outside the gene matches. Here the CDR3 reads CASSDYRGRVGEQYF. DNA for the CDR3: TGTGCCAGCAGCGACTACAGGGGGCGCGTCGGGGAGCAGTACTTC.

The chain has TRBV28 and TRBJ1-1; no clear D. The V gene's germline CDR1 is MDHEN and CDR2 SYDVKM. The CDR3 has 12 amino acids. Trimming shortened V by 3 bases and J by 7 bases, and 9 bases separated the two germline ends. As DNA, the CDR3 is TGTGCCAGCAGTTTCCAACCGGGTGAAGCTTTCTTT. Its translation: CASSFQPGEAFF.

This clone showed up just a few times. This chain joins TRBV6-1 and TRBJ2-7; TRBD1 agrees at 8 bases. The junction had 12 bases not matched to a gene; V was cut back by 7 bases and J by 7 bases. Germline-derived CDR1 and CDR2 are MNHNS and SASEGT. The length of the CDR3 is 14 residues. This CDR3 is CASMENRQGWEQYF. The CDR3 coding sequence is TGTGCCAGCATGGAAAACCGACAGGGGTGGGAGCAGTACTTC.

The chain employs TRBV19 and TRBJ1-2, with 7 bases fitting TRBD1. The ends lost 7 bases at V and 4 bases at J; junction bases unmatched: 6. The CDR3 contains 13 residues. The germline V gene encodes CDR1 LNHDA and CDR2 SQIVND (reference sequence). CDR3 sequence reads: CASTLGQFYGYTF. The CDR3 DNA reads as TGTGCCAGTACTCTGGGACAGTTCTATGGCTACACCTTC.

This rearrangement joins TRBV5-4 to TRBJ2-7; no reliable D call. CDR3 length: 12 residues. Trimming shortened V by 0 bases and J by 2 bases, and 3 bases separated the two germline ends. Germline loops: CDR1 SGHNT, CDR2 YYREEE (reference sequence). CDR3 sequence: CASSLGTYEQYF. The DNA for the CDR3 is TGTGCCAGCAGCTTGGGTACCTACGAGCAGTACTTC.

Note on this clone: A much larger clone differs from this one at a single base, so this may be a read error. Other DNA sequences within the sample encode an identical CDR3. The chain has TRBV6-5 and TRBJ1-2; a weak D match, TRBD1 (5 bases). The germline gives CDR1 MNHEY, CDR2 SVGAGI. This CDR3 contains 11 residues. Here the CDR3 DNA reads TGTGCTAGCGGGGGAAGCTATGGCTACACCTTC. Protein: CASGGSYGYTF.

The chain carries TRBV29-1 and TRBJ2-7, with 11 bases that match TRBD2. V lost 4 bases to trimming and J lost 4 bases; unmatched junction nucleotides: 6. The germline V gene encodes CDR1 SQVTM and CDR2 ANQGSEA. The CDR3 is made up of 14 amino acids. CDR3 region: CSVVSGRAVYEQYF. In nucleotides, the CDR3 is TGCAGCGTTGTTAGCGGGAGGGCCGTGTACGAGCAGTACTTC.

This clone was counted between two and nine times. J is TRBJ2-3 and V is TRBV27; D might be TRBD1 (6 bases). V lost 2 bases, J lost 1 base, and 13 bases lay in between. This CDR3 contains 16 residues. Germline V gene lookup returns CDR1 MNHEY and CDR2 SMNVEV (reference sequence). The CDR3 bases are TGTGCCAGCAGTTTAGCCAGGGGTAAAGGCACAGATACGCAGTATTTT. Amino acids: CASSLARGKGTDTQYF.

This clone appeared a single time. The V gene is TRBV6-5, the J gene TRBJ2-2; 8 bases fit TRBD2. V lost 6 bases, J lost 6 bases, and 6 bases stayed unmatched. Germline V gene lookup returns CDR1 MNHEY and CDR2 SVGAGI. The CDR3 runs to 14 residues. In DNA form, the CDR3 reads TGTGCCAGCAGCCTCGGACTAGCTGCCGGGGAGCTGTTTTTT. Amino acid sequence: CASSLGLAAGELFF.

The chain employs TRBV29-1 and TRBJ2-7; either TRBD1 or TRBD2 may fit D (5 bases each). The CDR3 length is 12 residues. The germline V and J ends were trimmed by 7 bases and 2 bases, with 12 bases remaining between them. Per germline, CDR1 SQVTM and CDR2 ANQGSEA. CDR3 residues: CSGRDQTYEQYF. Here the CDR3 DNA reads TGCAGCGGCCGGGACCAAACCTACGAGCAGTACTTC.

The chain carries TRBV9 and TRBJ2-7, with D possibly being TRBD1 (5 bases). The germline gives CDR1 SGDLS, CDR2 YYNGEE. CDR3 length: 16 amino acids. V lost 0 bases and J lost 1, with 14 bases in between. The CDR3 region is CASSVEDTPPSYEQYF. CDR3 sequence (DNA): TGTGCCAGCAGCGTAGAGGACACTCCACCATCCTACGAGCAGTACTTC.

The V and J genes are TRBV9 and TRBJ2-1; 11 positions agree with TRBD1. The CDR3 contains 18 residues. The V gene end was trimmed by 0 bases and the J gene end by 1 base; junction bases not matched to a gene: 6. Germline CDR1 reads SGDLS; CDR2 reads YYNGEE. The CDR3 protein is CASSVAWGQGVSYNEQFF. The CDR3 DNA follows: TGTGCCAGCAGCGTAGCATGGGGACAGGGGGTATCCTACAATGAGCAGTTCTTC.

CDR3 DNA sequence: TGTGCCAGTACCCCTATGACGGGCAGCTCTGGGGCCAACGTCCTGACTTTC. Translated, it gives CASTPMTGSSGANVLTF. The rearrangement joins TRBV19 to TRBJ2-6; D gene ambiguous. Per germline, CDR1 LNHDA and CDR2 SQIVND (reference sequence). V was cut by 7 bases and J by 0 bases, with 16 bases left in between. This CDR3 is built from 17 residues.

This rearrangement joins TRBV2 to TRBJ2-2; D perhaps matches TRBD1 (6 bases). The CDR3 has 15 residues. V lost 6 bases and J lost 5, with 16 bases in between. From germline, CDR1 is SNHLY and CDR2 FYNNEI. CDR3 nucleotide sequence: TGTGCCAGCAGGGCCGGGACATTTGAGACCGGGGAGCTGTTTTTT. Amino acid sequence: CASRAGTFETGELFF.